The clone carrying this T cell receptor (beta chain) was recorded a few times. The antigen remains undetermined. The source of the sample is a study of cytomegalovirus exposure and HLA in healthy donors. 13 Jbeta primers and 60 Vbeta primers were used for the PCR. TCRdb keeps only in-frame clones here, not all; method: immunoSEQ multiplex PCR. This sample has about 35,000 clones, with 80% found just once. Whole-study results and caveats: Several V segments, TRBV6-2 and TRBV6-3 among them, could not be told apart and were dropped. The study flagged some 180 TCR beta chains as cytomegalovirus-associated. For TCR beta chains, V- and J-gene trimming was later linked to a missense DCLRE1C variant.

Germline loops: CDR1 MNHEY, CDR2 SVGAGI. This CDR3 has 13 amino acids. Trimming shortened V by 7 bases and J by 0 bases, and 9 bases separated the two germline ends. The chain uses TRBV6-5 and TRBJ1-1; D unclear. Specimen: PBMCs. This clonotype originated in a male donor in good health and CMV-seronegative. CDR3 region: CASTDSLNTEAFF. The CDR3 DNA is TGTGCCAGCACCGACTCCTTGAACACTGAAGCTTTCTTT.